At least ten counts were recorded for the clone carrying this TCR beta chain. Its antigen remains unknown. The germline V gene has CDR1 SGDLS and CDR2 YYNGEE. The CDR3 consists of 15 residues. The ends lost 2 bases at V and 0 bases at J; junction bases unmatched: 2. Healthy Caucasians were all of the donors. One entry per CDR3 protein results from TCRdb running MiXCR on the 5' RACE reads. This table has about 200,000 distinct CDR3 sequences, around 9.6% appearing once. The record originates from a study of identical twins. Overall study findings and caveats: The study based its conclusions on cross-sectional statistical analysis and did not follow the same donors.

The sample consisted of memory (CD45RO+) T cells sorted from blood. The chain employs TRBV9 and TRBJ2-5; the match to TRBD2 covers 9 bases. The receptor was isolated from a woman aged 18-30 years in good health. CDR3 sequence reads: CASSVSGGNQETQYF. In DNA form, the CDR3 reads TGTGCCAGCAGCGTTAGCGGGGGTAACCAAGAGACCCAGTACTTC.